One and the same sample provided the 31 T cell receptor beta chains below, sequenced in a study of OX40 agonist ivuxolimab in advanced cancers. Libraries were prepared by immunoSEQ multiplex PCR; TCRdb keeps only in-frame clonotypes and omits some of them. The top ten clones hold less than 5% of a sample with approximately 35,000 clones, approximately 90% of them seen once. The sample in question was CD4+ or CD8+ T cells sorted from blood, obtained in a trial of the OX40 agonist ivuxolimab. The receptors shown here come from an adult with an advanced solid tumor such as melanoma, head and neck, liver or kidney cancer.

The rearrangement joins TRBV2 to TRBJ2-3; no definite D call. Deletions cut 3 bases from V and 0 bases from J, with 13 bases between. Germline values: CDR1 SNHLY, CDR2 FYNNEI. The CDR3 is 16 amino acids. In DNA form, the CDR3 reads TGTGCCAGCAGTGAGGGTCAGGCTCCTAGCACAGATACGCAGTATTTT. Amino acid sequence: CASSEGQAPSTDTQYF.

The chain couples TRBV18 to TRBJ2-7; tentatively, D is TRBD1 or TRBD2 (5 bases each). The CDR3 has 14 residues. CDR1 is KGHSH, CDR2 LQKENI, per germline. V lost 4 bases, J lost 6 bases, and 16 bases lay in between. The DNA of the CDR3 is TGTGCCAGCTCACGGGACCGACGATCCCTCGAGCAGTACTTC. Translated, it gives CASSRDRRSLEQYF. The full variable domain, with the rest looked up from reference TRBV18 and TRBJ2-7, is NAGVMQNPRHLVRRRGQEARLRCSPMKGHSHVYWYRQLPEEGLKFMVYLQKENIIDESGMPKERFSAEFPKEGPSILRIQQVVRGDSAAYFCASSRDRRSLEQYFGPGTRLTVT.

This chain joins TRBV10-3 and TRBJ1-2, with TRBD1 identical over 10 bases. Germline V gene data show CDR1 as ENHRY and CDR2 as SYGVKD. The CDR3 length is 13 residues. J was trimmed by 4 bases and V by 6 bases; bases with no gene match: 2. CDR3 loop: CAIRTGGSYGYTF. In DNA, the CDR3 is TGTGCCATCAGGACAGGGGGCTCCTATGGCTACACCTTC.

V gene TRBV9 combines with J gene TRBJ2-1, with 9 bases aligning to TRBD2. Trimming removed 3 bases from V and 4 bases from J; junction bases left unmatched: 8. Germline CDR1 reads SGDLS; CDR2 reads YYNGEE. CDR3 size: 16 residues. Here the CDR3 reads CASSAPSGLAYNEQFF. The CDR3 nucleotides are TGTGCCAGCAGCGCCCCATCGGGACTAGCATACAATGAGCAGTTCTTC.

The genes are TRBV28 and TRBJ1-1; D is undetermined. Per the germline V gene, CDR1 is MDHEN and CDR2 is SYDVKM. The V end lost 3 bases, the J end lost 11 bases, and 16 bases lay between the germline ends. CDR3 length equals 13 residues. The CDR3 here is CASSLRAPSWAFF. The CDR3 bases are TGTGCCAGCAGTTTGCGGGCTCCCTCGTGGGCTTTCTTT.

The V and J genes are TRBV5-1 and TRBJ2-2; no clear D gene. The CDR3 consists of 14 residues. CDR1 is SGHRS and CDR2 is YFSETQ in the germline V gene. The germline V and J ends were trimmed by 3 bases and 1 base, with 7 bases remaining between them. The CDR3 coding sequence is TGCGCCAGCAGCTACTTGGAGAACACCGGGGAGCTGTTTTTT. The encoded protein is CASSYLENTGELFF. Filled out from reference TRBV5-1 and TRBJ2-2, the complete variable domain reads KAGVTQTPRYLIKTRGQQVTLSCSPISGHRSVSWYQQTPGQGLQFLFEYFSETQRNKGNFPGRFSGRQFSNSRSEMNVSTLELGDSALYLCASSYLENTGELFFGEGSRLTVL.

This chain joins TRBV19 and TRBJ2-5; TRBD2 matches 9 bases. The CDR3 consists of 15 residues. Germline V gives CDR1 LNHDA, CDR2 SQIVND (reference sequence). After removal of 5 bases from V and 4 bases from J, the junction contained 8 bases not matched to a gene. The DNA of the CDR3 is TGTGCCAGTAGTCACGGACTAGCGTTAGGAGAGACCCAGTACTTC. As protein: CASSHGLALGETQYF.

This chain joins TRBV10-2 and TRBJ2-5, with TRBD1 matching 7 bases. The CDR3 runs 12 residues. V shed 6 bases, J shed 4 bases, and the junction held 2 bases outside the gene matches. Germline lookup yields CDR1 WSHSY and CDR2 SAAADI. CDR3 sequence reads: CASRDRLETQYF. The CDR3 DNA reads as TGCGCCAGCAGGGACAGGCTAGAGACCCAGTACTTC.

The V call is TRBV7-2, the J call TRBJ1-5; no firm D call. Trimming took 6 bases from V and 2 from J, leaving 8 bases between them. Germline CDR1 is SGHTA and CDR2 is FQGNSA. The CDR3 covers 13 residues. CDR3 residues: CASSYSGNQPQHF. CDR3 bases: TGTGCCAGCAGTTACAGTGGCAATCAGCCCCAGCATTTT.

The chain employs TRBV30 and TRBJ2-5, with 11 bases that match TRBD2. CDR1 and CDR2 from the germline V gene are GTSNPN and SVGIG (reference sequence). This CDR3 is 14 amino acids long. J was trimmed by 5 bases and V by 2 bases; bases with no gene match: 4. The CDR3 nucleotides are TGTGCCTGGAGTTTTAGCGGGGGGGAGGAGACCCAGTACTTC. This codes for CAWSFSGGEETQYF.

This chain uses TRBV15 with TRBJ1-5, with D maybe TRBD1 (5 bases). This CDR3 is 14 amino acids long. Germline loops: CDR1 LNHNV, CDR2 YYDKDF (reference sequence). The V gene lost 3 bases and the J gene lost 8 bases, with 14 bases spanning the gap. DNA of the CDR3: TGTGCCACCAGCAGCAGCCGGACACAAGAGCCCCAGCATTTT. This gives the protein CATSSSRTQEPQHF.

The chain carries TRBV5-1 and TRBJ2-7, with 9 bases aligning to TRBD1. CDR3 length: 14 amino acids. The V gene end was trimmed by 4 bases and the J gene end by 3 bases; junction bases not matched to a gene: 5. Germline V gene data show CDR1 as SGHRS and CDR2 as YFSETQ. CDR3 protein: CASSRDRVSYEQYF. DNA for the CDR3: TGCGCCAGCAGCAGGGACAGGGTAAGCTACGAGCAGTACTTC.

As DNA, the CDR3 is TGTGCCAGTAGTCAAGAGACCCAGTACTTC. Translating it yields CASSQETQYF. The V gene is TRBV19, the J gene TRBJ2-5; no firm D call. The CDR3 consists of 10 residues. Per germline, CDR1 LNHDA and CDR2 SQIVND (reference sequence). Trimming shortened V by 5 bases and J by 2 bases, and 0 bases separated the two germline ends.

The chain links TRBV4-2 to TRBJ2-1; 9 bases agree with TRBD2. V trimming: 10 bases; J trimming: 1 base; junction bases outside the gene matches: 11. The germline CDR1 and CDR2 sequences are LGHNA and YNFKEQ. The CDR3 is made up of 16 amino acids. The CDR3 protein is CATVAGGPSSYNEQFF. The CDR3 region has the DNA TGTGCCACAGTTGCGGGAGGGCCCTCGTCCTACAATGAGCAGTTCTTC.

This clone occurred once. The chain carries TRBV18 and TRBJ2-3; perhaps TRBD2 as D (7 bases). The CDR3 extends over 16 amino acids. Germline V gives CDR1 KGHSH, CDR2 LQKENI. V lost 4 bases, J lost 1 base, and 15 bases lay in between. In DNA form, the CDR3 reads TGTGCCAGCTCACAATCACAGGGAGGGGGCACAGATACGCAGTATTTT. Translating gives CASSQSQGGGTDTQYF.

This chain links TRBV11-3 with TRBJ2-1, with D hard to call. V lost 1 base and J lost 7, with 11 bases in between. CDR3 length: 14 amino acids. Per the germline V gene, CDR1 is SGHNT and CDR2 is YENEEA. CDR3 coding DNA: TGTGCCAGCAGCTTAGGGGGTCGGGCGAATGAGCAGTTCTTC. Residues: CASSLGGRANEQFF.

The rearrangement links TRBV28 to TRBJ1-2, with 8 bases fitting TRBD1. With 5 bases clipped from V and 4 bases from J, the junction kept 18 bases outside the gene matches. Per germline, CDR1 MDHEN and CDR2 SYDVKM. This CDR3 has 18 residues. The CDR3, as DNA: TGTGCCAGCAGTAGCGCATTTGCCAGGGGGCGGCTATTCTATGGCTACACCTTC. It codes for CASSSAFARGRLFYGYTF.

As for this clone: The sample has other DNA sequences that encode this CDR3 too. V is TRBV11-3 and J is TRBJ2-1, with D unresolved. Germline CDR1 SGHNT, CDR2 YENEEA. This CDR3 contains 14 residues. Trimming cost V 1 base and J 0 bases, with 4 bases left between them. CDR3 sequence (DNA): TGTGCCAGCAGCTTAGGGGGCTCCTACAATGAGCAGTTCTTC. Its translation is CASSLGGSYNEQFF.

The rearrangement joins TRBV18 to TRBJ1-6; 9 bases are shared with TRBD1. CDR1 KGHSH and CDR2 LQKENI come from the germline V gene. Germline trimming cut 4 bases from V and 10 bases from J; bases unmatched to any gene: 5. The CDR3 has 14 residues. CDR3 sequence: CASSRDREGSPLHF. CDR3 nucleotides: TGTGCCAGCTCACGGGACAGGGAGGGGTCACCCCTCCACTTT.

This clone came up once. The rearrangement links TRBV7-6 to TRBJ1-2; 7 bases are shared with TRBD1. CDR3 size: 16 residues. J gave up 6 bases and V 1 base, and 11 bases lay outside the gene matches. Germline V gene sequence: CDR1 SGHVS, CDR2 FNYEAQ. CDR3: CASSLGTTGTANGYTF. For the CDR3, the DNA is TGTGCCAGCAGCTTAGGCACTACCGGGACAGCCAATGGCTACACCTTC.

This chain links TRBV7-6 with TRBJ2-3; the D is unclear. CDR3 length: 16 amino acids. Deletions cut 4 bases from V and 0 bases from J, with 14 bases between. The germline V gene has CDR1 SGHVS and CDR2 FNYEAQ. The CDR3 DNA follows: TGTGCCAGCAGCTCGAGCCGAGGTCCCAGCACAGATACGCAGTATTTT. This gives the protein CASSSSRGPSTDTQYF.

The chain joins TRBV10-3 to TRBJ1-4; D remains ambiguous. The CDR3 loop spans 14 amino acids. Per germline, CDR1 ENHRY and CDR2 SYGVKD. Trimming took off 5 bases at V and 0 bases at J, with 7 bases between the two ends. The CDR3 bases are TGTGCCATCAGTAGAGGGTCAACTAATGAAAAACTGTTTTTT. Translation gives CAISRGSTNEKLFF.

The CDR3 coding sequence is TGTGCCAGCAGCCAAAGTTGGGGGATCGAGACCCAGTACTTC. Translated: CASSQSWGIETQYF. The chain has TRBV4-2 and TRBJ2-5; D tentatively fits TRBD1 or TRBD2 (5 bases each). Trimming cost V 2 bases and J 5 bases, with 12 bases left between them. Looked up from germline, CDR1 is LGHNA and CDR2 is YNFKEQ. The CDR3 extends over 14 amino acids.

The rearrangement joins TRBV19 to TRBJ1-5, with a weak D call TRBD1 (6 bases). This CDR3 has 17 residues. The germline V gene encodes CDR1 LNHDA and CDR2 SQIVND (reference sequence). V was clipped by 7 bases and J by 5 bases, with 24 bases between them. This CDR3 is CASNTRLRQAGDQPQHF. The CDR3 coding sequence is TGTGCCAGTAATACCAGACTCCGACAGGCCGGCGATCAGCCCCAGCATTTT.

The chain combines TRBV5-4 with TRBJ1-3; D may be TRBD1 (5 bases). CDR3 size: 15 residues. Trimming left V 2 bases short and J 7 bases short, with 16 bases between. Germline V gene sequence: CDR1 SGHNT, CDR2 YYREEE (reference sequence). CDR3 residues: CASSFDSLGTNTIYF. CDR3 in DNA: TGTGCCAGCAGCTTCGACAGCCTAGGAACGAACACCATATATTTT.

The chain uses TRBV21-1 and TRBJ2-7; the table calls TRBD1, which could not be checked here. TRBV21-1 is a pseudogene. The CDR3 contains 20 residues. In DNA, the CDR3 is TGTGCCAGCAGCAATAAGCCGAAATTGGCCTTGAGGGACAGATCCTACGAGCAGTACTTC. Protein sequence: CASSNKPKLALRDRSYEQYF.

The V gene is TRBV2, the J gene TRBJ2-1; 9 positions agree with TRBD2. This CDR3 is built from 14 residues. The V segment lost 8 bases and the J segment 3 bases; nucleotides outside the gene matches: 5. Germline assignment: CDR1 SNHLY and CDR2 FYNNEI. The CDR3 here is CASEREAYYNEQFF. The CDR3 bases are TGTGCCAGCGAGCGGGAGGCATACTACAATGAGCAGTTCTTC.

The chain recombines TRBV7-2 with TRBJ2-5, with 10 bases aligning to TRBD2. This CDR3 has 16 residues. Germline trimming cut 1 base from V and 2 bases from J; bases unmatched to any gene: 4. Germline V lookup: CDR1 SGHTA, CDR2 FQGNSA. The CDR3 loop is CASSLGISGGQETQYF. CDR3 sequence (DNA): TGTGCCAGCAGCTTAGGGATTAGCGGGGGGCAAGAGACCCAGTACTTC.

This clone was detected only once. This chain links TRBV11-3 with TRBJ2-1; 10 nucleotides match TRBD2. V shed 1 base, J shed 2 bases, and the junction held 11 bases outside the gene matches. The CDR3 loop spans 19 amino acids. Germline V gives CDR1 SGHNT, CDR2 YENEEA. In DNA form, the CDR3 reads TGTGCCAGCAGCTTAGGGGTTCCCCTTAGCGGGAGGCCCTACAATGAGCAGTTCTTC. As protein: CASSLGVPLSGRPYNEQFF.

The rearrangement links TRBV2 to TRBJ2-7; TRBD1 matches at 9 bases. Trimming at V came to 5 bases and at J to 6 bases, leaving 8 bases not matched to a gene. This CDR3 spans 14 amino acids. Germline CDR1 SNHLY, CDR2 FYNNEI. DNA for the CDR3: TGTGCCAGCAGTCCGGGACAGGGTACATCCGAGCAGTACTTC. Protein product: CASSPGQGTSEQYF.

A few counts support this clone. The CDR3 DNA sequence: TGTGCCAGCAGTTTAACTAACAGGGTAGAGACACCCCTCCACTTT. Its translation is CASSLTNRVETPLHF. This chain links TRBV27 with TRBJ1-6, with D possibly matching TRBD1 (6 bases). The length of the CDR3 is 15 residues. Trimming removed 2 bases from V and 11 bases from J, with 16 bases in between. The germline CDR1 and CDR2 sequences are MNHEY and SMNVEV (reference sequence).